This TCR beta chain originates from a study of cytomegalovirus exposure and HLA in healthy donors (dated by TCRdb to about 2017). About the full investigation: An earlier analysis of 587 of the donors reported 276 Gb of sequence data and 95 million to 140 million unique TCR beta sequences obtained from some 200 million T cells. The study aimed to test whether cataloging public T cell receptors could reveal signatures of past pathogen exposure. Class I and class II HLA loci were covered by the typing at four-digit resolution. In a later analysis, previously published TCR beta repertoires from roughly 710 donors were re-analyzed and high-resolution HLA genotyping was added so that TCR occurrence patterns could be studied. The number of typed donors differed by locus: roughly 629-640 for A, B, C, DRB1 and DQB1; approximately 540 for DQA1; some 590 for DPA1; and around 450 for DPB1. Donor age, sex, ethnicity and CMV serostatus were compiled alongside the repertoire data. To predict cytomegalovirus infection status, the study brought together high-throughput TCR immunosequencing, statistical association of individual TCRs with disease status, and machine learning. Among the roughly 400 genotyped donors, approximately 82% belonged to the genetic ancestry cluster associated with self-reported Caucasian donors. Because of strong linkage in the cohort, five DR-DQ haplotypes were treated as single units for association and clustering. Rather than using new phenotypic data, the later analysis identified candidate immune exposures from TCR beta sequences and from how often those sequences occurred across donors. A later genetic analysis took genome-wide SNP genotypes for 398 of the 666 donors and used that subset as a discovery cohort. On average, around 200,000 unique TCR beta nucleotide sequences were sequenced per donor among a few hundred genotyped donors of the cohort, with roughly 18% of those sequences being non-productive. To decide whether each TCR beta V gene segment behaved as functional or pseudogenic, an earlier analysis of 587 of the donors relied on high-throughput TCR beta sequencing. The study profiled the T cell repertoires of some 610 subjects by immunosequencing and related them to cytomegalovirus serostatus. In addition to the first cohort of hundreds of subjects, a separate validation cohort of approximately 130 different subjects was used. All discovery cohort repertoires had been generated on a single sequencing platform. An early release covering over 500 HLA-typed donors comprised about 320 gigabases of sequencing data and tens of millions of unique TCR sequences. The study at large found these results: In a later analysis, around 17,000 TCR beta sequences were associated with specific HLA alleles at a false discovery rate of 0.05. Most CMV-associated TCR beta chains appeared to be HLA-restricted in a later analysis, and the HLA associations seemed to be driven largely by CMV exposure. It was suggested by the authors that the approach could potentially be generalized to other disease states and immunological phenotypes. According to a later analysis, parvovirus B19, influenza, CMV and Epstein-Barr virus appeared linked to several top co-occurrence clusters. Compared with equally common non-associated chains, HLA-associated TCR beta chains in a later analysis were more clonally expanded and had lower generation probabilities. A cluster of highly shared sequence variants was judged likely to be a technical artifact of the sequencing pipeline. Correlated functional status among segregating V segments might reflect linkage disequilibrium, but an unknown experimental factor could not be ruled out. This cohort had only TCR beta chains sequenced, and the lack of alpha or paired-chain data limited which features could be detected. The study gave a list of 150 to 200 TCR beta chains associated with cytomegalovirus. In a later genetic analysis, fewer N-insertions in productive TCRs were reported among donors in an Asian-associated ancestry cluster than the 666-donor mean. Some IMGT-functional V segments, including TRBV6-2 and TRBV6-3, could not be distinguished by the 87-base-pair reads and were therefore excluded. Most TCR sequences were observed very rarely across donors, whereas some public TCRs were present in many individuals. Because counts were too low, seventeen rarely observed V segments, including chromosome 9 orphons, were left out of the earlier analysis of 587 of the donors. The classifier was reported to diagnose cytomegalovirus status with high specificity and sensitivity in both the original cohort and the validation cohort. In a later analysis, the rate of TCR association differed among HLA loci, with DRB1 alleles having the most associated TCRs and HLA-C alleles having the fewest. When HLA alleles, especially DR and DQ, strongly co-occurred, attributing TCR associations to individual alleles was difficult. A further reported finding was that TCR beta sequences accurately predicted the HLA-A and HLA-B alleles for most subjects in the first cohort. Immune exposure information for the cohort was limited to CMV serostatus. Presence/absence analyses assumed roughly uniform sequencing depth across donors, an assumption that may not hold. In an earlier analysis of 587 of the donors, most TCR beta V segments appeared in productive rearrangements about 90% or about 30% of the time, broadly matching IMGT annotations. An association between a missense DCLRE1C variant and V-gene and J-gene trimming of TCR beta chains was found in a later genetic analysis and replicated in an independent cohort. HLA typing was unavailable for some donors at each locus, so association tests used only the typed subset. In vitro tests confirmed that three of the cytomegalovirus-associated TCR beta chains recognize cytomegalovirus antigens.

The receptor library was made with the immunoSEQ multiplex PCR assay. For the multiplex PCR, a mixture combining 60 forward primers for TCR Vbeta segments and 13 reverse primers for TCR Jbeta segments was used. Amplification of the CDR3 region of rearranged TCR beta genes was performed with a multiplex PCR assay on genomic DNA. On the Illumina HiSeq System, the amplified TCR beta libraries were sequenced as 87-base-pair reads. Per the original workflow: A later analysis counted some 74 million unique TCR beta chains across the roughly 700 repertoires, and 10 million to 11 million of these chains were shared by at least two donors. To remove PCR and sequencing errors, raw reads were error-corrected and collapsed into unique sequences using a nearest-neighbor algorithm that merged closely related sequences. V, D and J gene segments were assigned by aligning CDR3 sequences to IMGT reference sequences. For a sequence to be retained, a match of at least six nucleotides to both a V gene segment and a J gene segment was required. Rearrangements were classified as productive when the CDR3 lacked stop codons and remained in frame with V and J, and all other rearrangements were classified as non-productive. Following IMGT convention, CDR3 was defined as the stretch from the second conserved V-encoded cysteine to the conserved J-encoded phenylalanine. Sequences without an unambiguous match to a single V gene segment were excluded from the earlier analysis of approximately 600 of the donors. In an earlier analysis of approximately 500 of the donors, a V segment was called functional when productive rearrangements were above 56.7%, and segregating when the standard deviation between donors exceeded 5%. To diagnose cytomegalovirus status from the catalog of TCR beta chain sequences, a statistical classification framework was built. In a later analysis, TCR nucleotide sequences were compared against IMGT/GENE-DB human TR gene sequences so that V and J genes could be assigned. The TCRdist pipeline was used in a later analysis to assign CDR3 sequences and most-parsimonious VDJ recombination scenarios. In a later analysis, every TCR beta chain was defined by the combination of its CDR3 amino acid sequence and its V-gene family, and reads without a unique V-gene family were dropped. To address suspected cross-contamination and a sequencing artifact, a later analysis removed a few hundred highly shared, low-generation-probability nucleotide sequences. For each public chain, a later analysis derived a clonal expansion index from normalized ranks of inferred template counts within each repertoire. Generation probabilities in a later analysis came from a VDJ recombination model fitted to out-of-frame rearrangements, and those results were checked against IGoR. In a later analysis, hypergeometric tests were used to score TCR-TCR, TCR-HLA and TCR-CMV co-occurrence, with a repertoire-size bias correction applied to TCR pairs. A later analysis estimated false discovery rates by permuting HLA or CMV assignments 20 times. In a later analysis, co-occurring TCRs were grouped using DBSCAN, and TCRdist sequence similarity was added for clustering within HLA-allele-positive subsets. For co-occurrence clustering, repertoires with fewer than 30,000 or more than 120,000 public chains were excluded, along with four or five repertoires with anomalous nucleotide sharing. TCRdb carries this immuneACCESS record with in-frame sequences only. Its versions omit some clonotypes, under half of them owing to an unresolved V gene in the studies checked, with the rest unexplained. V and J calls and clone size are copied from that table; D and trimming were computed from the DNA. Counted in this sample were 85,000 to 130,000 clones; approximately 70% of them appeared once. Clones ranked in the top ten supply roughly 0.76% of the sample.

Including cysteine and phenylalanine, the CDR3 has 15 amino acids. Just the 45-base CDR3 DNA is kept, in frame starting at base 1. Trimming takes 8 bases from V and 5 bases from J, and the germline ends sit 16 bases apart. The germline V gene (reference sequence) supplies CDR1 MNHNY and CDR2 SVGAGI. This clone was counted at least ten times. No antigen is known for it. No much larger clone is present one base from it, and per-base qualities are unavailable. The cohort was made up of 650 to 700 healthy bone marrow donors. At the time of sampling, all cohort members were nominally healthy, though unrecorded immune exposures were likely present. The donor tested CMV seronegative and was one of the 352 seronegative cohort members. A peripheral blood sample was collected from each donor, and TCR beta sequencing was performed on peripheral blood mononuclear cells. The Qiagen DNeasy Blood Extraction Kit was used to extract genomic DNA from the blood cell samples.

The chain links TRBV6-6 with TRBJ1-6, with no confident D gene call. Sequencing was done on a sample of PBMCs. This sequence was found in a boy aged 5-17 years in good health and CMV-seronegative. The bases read TGTGCCAGCCGTGCGACGGGGTGGGATAATTCACCCCTCCACTTT. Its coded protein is CASRATGWDNSPLHF.